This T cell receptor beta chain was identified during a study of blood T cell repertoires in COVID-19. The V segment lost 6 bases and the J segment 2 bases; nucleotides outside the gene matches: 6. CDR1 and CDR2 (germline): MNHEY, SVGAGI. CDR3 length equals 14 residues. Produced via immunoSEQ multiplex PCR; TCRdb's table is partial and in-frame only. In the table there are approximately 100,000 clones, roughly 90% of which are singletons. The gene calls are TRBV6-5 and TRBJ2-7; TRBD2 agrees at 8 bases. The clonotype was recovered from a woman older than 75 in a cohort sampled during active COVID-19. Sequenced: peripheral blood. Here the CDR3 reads CASSDGGAPYEQYF. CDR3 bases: TGTGCCAGCAGCGACGGGGGGGCCCCCTACGAGCAGTACTTC.